The clone carrying this T cell receptor beta chain was observed many times. Its antigen is as yet unknown. This sample stems from a study of metastatic and nonmetastatic thyroid tumors. Study in general: Comparison of repertoires was carried out across blood and tumor or nodule tissue from malignant and benign thyroid patients. Study conclusions and caveats: For both blood and tumor, malignant thyroid tumors reportedly showed significantly higher TCR beta diversity than benign nodules did.

No treatment of any kind had been given to any patient before thyroid surgery. The CDR3 is 17 residues long. The germline V gene has CDR1 MGHRA and CDR2 YSYEKL. Trimming removed 0 bases from V and 7 bases from J; junction bases left unmatched: 15. In the study's own analysis: Using the CDR3 differences seen across clinicopathological groups, the authors built a distant-metastasis classifier for papillary thyroid cancer, which was meant to discriminate distant-metastatic patients. TCRdb ran MiXCR on the PCR reads. The V and J calls shown here were made by TCRdb, not taken from the authors' results. The data show 35,000 to 50,000 clones, 3.5% to 5% seen once.

The rearrangement uses TRBV4-1 and TRBJ2-7; 7 bases fit TRBD2. The clonotype was recovered from a female donor with papillary thyroid cancer or a benign thyroid nodule (not recorded which). Some clones in this sample may be carry-over from other donors' samples. The source material was blood. The CDR3, as DNA: TGCGCCAGCAGCCAAGATGGCGGCGGGAGCGCTCTTGGGGAGCAGTACTTC. It yields the protein CASSQDGGGSALGEQYF.